Sequencing of this T cell receptor beta chain was carried out in a study of T-cell reconstitution after alpha-beta-depleted transplantation in children. This clonotype was observed a few times. Its antigen is not known. General study results and limits: After transplant, high TCRbeta diversity at day 60 in some patients arose from surviving recipient T cells and thymic progenitors.

Trimming cost V 1 base and J 0 bases, with 25 bases left between them. Looked up from germline, CDR1 is DFQATT and CDR2 is SNEGSKA (reference sequence). There are 21 residues in the CDR3. Preparation of the TCRbeta library was carried out with unique molecular identifiers. TCRdb reprocessed the PCR reads with MiXCR, giving one entry per CDR3 protein. The sample shows hundreds of thousands of distinct CDR3 sequences, around 13% of them seen only once. The chain joins TRBV20-1 to TRBJ1-6, with a possible D match to TRBD1 (6 bases). This clonotype was obtained from a girl aged 2-10 years with congenital amegakaryocytic thrombocytopenia, due to receive a stem cell transplant. The material was PBMCs, obtained before TCRalphabeta/CD19-depleted stem cell transplant. The CDR3 DNA is TGCAGTGCTAGAGTCTCAAACAGGGAATTACTTAGGAGCTCCTATAATTCACCCCTCCACTTT. Translated: CSARVSNRELLRSSYNSPLHF.